A selection of T cell receptor beta chains follows, all from one sample in a study of identical twins. TCRdb re-called the 5' RACE reads through MiXCR, storing one row per CDR3 protein. The profile shows 300,000 to 400,000 distinct CDR3 sequences, roughly an eighth of them singletons. These data were also filed under a second study, of yellow fever vaccine responses in identical twins.

What was sequenced was CD8+ T cells sorted from blood. The receptors here all came from a woman aged 18-30 years in good health. The CDR3 runs from the conserved cysteine through the conserved F or W. The order of the fields is J gene, V gene, CDR3 protein.

j_call: TRBJ1-1
v_call: TRBV9
cdr3_aa: CASSVDRAPNTEAFF

j_call: TRBJ2-1
v_call: TRBV5-1
cdr3_aa: CASSFRGLLYNEQFF

j_call: TRBJ2-7
v_call: TRBV20-1
cdr3_aa: CSARPRDSSYEQYF

j_call: TRBJ2-3
v_call: TRBV19
cdr3_aa: CASSMSDYGTDTQYF

j_call: TRBJ2-1
v_call: TRBV9
cdr3_aa: CASSPSPNSYNEQFF

j_call: TRBJ2-2
v_call: TRBV6-5
cdr3_aa: CASSYPNTGELFF

j_call: TRBJ2-1
v_call: TRBV29-1
cdr3_aa: CSVEGGQGTSGVTTVDSYNEQFF

j_call: TRBJ2-3
v_call: TRBV25-1
cdr3_aa: CASSRGPDPTTDTQYF

j_call: TRBJ2-1
v_call: TRBV5-4
cdr3_aa: CASSLGLATSGGGGEQFF

j_call: TRBJ2-3
v_call: TRBV2
cdr3_aa: CASSGQGTDTQYF

j_call: TRBJ2-5
v_call: TRBV15
cdr3_aa: CATTSRQGEETQYF

j_call: TRBJ2-3
v_call: TRBV10-3
cdr3_aa: CAISQGNADTQYF

j_call: TRBJ2-5
v_call: TRBV10-3
cdr3_aa: CAISESFGGTQYF

j_call: TRBJ2-6
v_call: TRBV28
cdr3_aa: CASSFGGVSGANVLTF

j_call: TRBJ1-2
v_call: TRBV20-1
cdr3_aa: CSARRFTGTVDGYTF

j_call: TRBJ1-1
v_call: TRBV29-1
cdr3_aa: CSAGGGTEAFF

j_call: TRBJ2-7
v_call: TRBV9
cdr3_aa: CASSAGGGGGYEQYF

j_call: TRBJ2-2
v_call: TRBV6-2/TRBV6-3
cdr3_aa: CASSYSVLAGVENTGELFF

j_call: TRBJ2-3
v_call: TRBV4-1
cdr3_aa: CASSSASLADTQYF

j_call: TRBJ2-2
v_call: TRBV28
cdr3_aa: CASSVAGLAGGYRNTGELFF

j_call: TRBJ1-5
v_call: TRBV18
cdr3_aa: CASSPDNQPQHF

j_call: TRBJ1-1
v_call: TRBV20-1
cdr3_aa: CSAQGQGTEAFF

j_call: TRBJ2-3
v_call: TRBV7-9
cdr3_aa: CALSRSNTDTQYF

j_call: TRBJ2-5
v_call: TRBV11-2
cdr3_aa: CASSLEVKYRHQETQYF

j_call: TRBJ2-1
v_call: TRBV20-1
cdr3_aa: CSARDIFRHHNEQFF

j_call: TRBJ2-3
v_call: TRBV20-1
cdr3_aa: CSARDGTAPSTDTQYF

j_call: TRBJ2-1
v_call: TRBV29-1
cdr3_aa: CSVVVENEQFF

j_call: TRBJ1-1
v_call: TRBV20-1
cdr3_aa: CSARVGIPEAFF

j_call: TRBJ2-1
v_call: TRBV15
cdr3_aa: CATSGLPGTSGRGNEQFF

j_call: TRBJ2-1
v_call: TRBV27
cdr3_aa: CASSFTGRGYNEQFF

j_call: TRBJ2-1
v_call: TRBV9
cdr3_aa: CASSVDPTGKGDEQFF

j_call: TRBJ2-1
v_call: TRBV9
cdr3_aa: CASSPRQGGDWEQFF

j_call: TRBJ2-5
v_call: TRBV12-3/TRBV12-4
cdr3_aa: CASSLSGETQYF

j_call: TRBJ1-1
v_call: TRBV29-1
cdr3_aa: CSAQGGLQNTEAFF

j_call: TRBJ2-3
v_call: TRBV9
cdr3_aa: CASSPQDFTDTQYF

j_call: TRBJ2-7
v_call: TRBV19
cdr3_aa: CASSLTGQGISYEQYF

j_call: TRBJ1-1
v_call: TRBV10-3
cdr3_aa: CAISTLNRDGKSNTEAFF

j_call: TRBJ2-1
v_call: TRBV12-3/TRBV12-4
cdr3_aa: CASSGGLAVNNEQFF

j_call: TRBJ2-7
v_call: TRBV7-8
cdr3_aa: CASSPRGAVYEQYF

j_call: TRBJ2-5
v_call: TRBV12-3/TRBV12-4
cdr3_aa: CASSLASGGETQYF

j_call: TRBJ2-7
v_call: TRBV5-1
cdr3_aa: CASSWGLAGVSYEQYF

j_call: TRBJ2-1
v_call: TRBV29-1
cdr3_aa: CSVVWTSYEQFF

j_call: TRBJ1-5
v_call: TRBV7-6
cdr3_aa: CASSPDSNQPQHF

j_call: TRBJ2-5
v_call: TRBV7-2
cdr3_aa: CASSLPGTGREETQYF

j_call: TRBJ2-5
v_call: TRBV13
cdr3_aa: CASSLAQDWKPNQETQYF

j_call: TRBJ2-3
v_call: TRBV6-2/TRBV6-3
cdr3_aa: CASSYSRTSGGAFINTDTQYF

j_call: TRBJ1-2
v_call: TRBV7-9
cdr3_aa: CASSFGTASYGYTF

j_call: TRBJ2-1
v_call: TRBV12-3/TRBV12-4
cdr3_aa: CASSLTDSYNEQFF

j_call: TRBJ2-1
v_call: TRBV18
cdr3_aa: CASSPRTRAGADEQFF

j_call: TRBJ2-1
v_call: TRBV7-8
cdr3_aa: CASSFFILAGYNEQFF

j_call: TRBJ2-3
v_call: TRBV20-1
cdr3_aa: CSARTLRRGNTDTQYF

j_call: TRBJ2-2
v_call: TRBV20-1
cdr3_aa: CSARSSANTGELFF

j_call: TRBJ2-7
v_call: TRBV12-3/TRBV12-4
cdr3_aa: CASSSTSDSREQYF